These 25 T cell receptor beta chains share one sample of origin, sequenced in a study of blood T cell repertoires in COVID-19. This table comes from immunoSEQ multiplex PCR, and its TCRdb copy is limited to in-frame clones, with some not included. The sample includes 150,000 to 200,000 clones, about 82% seen only once; the top ten take roughly 5%. Sequencing input: peripheral blood. These receptors were taken from a woman aged 25 to 39 with acute or convalescent COVID-19.

This CDR3 reads CASSLRPGYQPQHF. The CDR3 DNA is TGTGCCAGCAGTTTACGGCCAGGGTATCAGCCCCAGCATTTT. The V gene is TRBV27, the J gene TRBJ1-5; possible D gene TRBD1, 5 bases. The CDR3 is 14 residues long. Per germline, CDR1 MNHEY and CDR2 SMNVEV (reference sequence). The V end was cut by 2 bases, the J end by 5 bases, with 10 bases between.

V gene TRBV5-1 combines with J gene TRBJ1-3; D might be TRBD1 (6 bases). The CDR3 spans 14 residues. Trimming cost V 0 bases and J 2 bases, with 6 bases left between them. Germline V gene data show CDR1 as SGHRS and CDR2 as YFSETQ. The CDR3 DNA sequence: TGCGCCAGCAGCTTGGGGGGGCCTGGAAACACCATATATTTT. As protein: CASSLGGPGNTIYF.

A few counts support this clone. V is TRBV30 and J is TRBJ1-2; TRBD1 matches 7 bases. The germline V gene encodes CDR1 GTSNPN and CDR2 SVGIG (reference sequence). The CDR3 runs to 12 residues. V shed 8 bases, J shed 2 bases, and the junction held 5 bases outside the gene matches. CDR3 coding DNA: TGTGCCCGGGACAGTAGAAACTATGGCTACACCTTC. This encodes CARDSRNYGYTF.

This chain links TRBV13 with TRBJ2-3; 7 nucleotides match TRBD2. The CDR3 sequence is 15 residues long. Germline V gene lookup returns CDR1 PRHDT and CDR2 FYEKMQ (reference sequence). The junction had 9 bases not matched to a gene; V was cut back by 5 bases and J by 4 bases. Here the CDR3 reads CASSPERGRSDTQYF. As DNA, the CDR3 is TGTGCCAGCAGCCCGGAGCGGGGAAGGTCAGATACGCAGTATTTT.

The rearrangement uses TRBV28 and TRBJ1-5, with D possibly TRBD1 on 5 matching bases. Trimming stripped 6 bases from V and 1 base from J, with 13 bases between. This CDR3 has 15 residues. CDR1 is MDHEN and CDR2 is SYDVKM in the germline V gene. CDR3 protein: CASSEAGGSNQPQHF. The CDR3 coding sequence is TGTGCCAGCAGCGAAGCGGGGGGAAGCAATCAGCCCCAGCATTTT.

This sequence joins TRBV7-2 and TRBJ2-2; D uncertain. CDR1 is SGHTA and CDR2 is FQGNSA in the germline V gene. The CDR3 is made up of 14 amino acids. V dropped 2 bases and J dropped 4 bases, with 8 bases sitting between them. The chain's CDR3 is CASSLSTLTGELFF. CDR3 nucleotide sequence: TGTGCCAGCAGCTTAAGCACTCTCACCGGGGAGCTGTTTTTT.

The rearrangement links TRBV6-5 to TRBJ2-5, with 7 bases lining up with TRBD1. Germline trimming cut 6 bases from V and 2 bases from J; bases unmatched to any gene: 9. This CDR3 has 15 amino acids. The germline V gene has CDR1 MNHEY and CDR2 SVGAGI. As DNA, the CDR3 is TGTGCCAGCAGGAGCCCGGGACAGAAGCAAGAGACCCAGTACTTC. Amino acid sequence: CASRSPGQKQETQYF.

This chain links TRBV27 with TRBJ1-5; 8 positions agree with TRBD1. The germline V gene encodes CDR1 MNHEY and CDR2 SMNVEV (reference sequence). The CDR3 sequence is 15 residues long. Losses at the gene ends were 5 bases for V and 2 bases for J; bases not matched to a gene: 5. CDR3 nucleotides: TGTGCCAGCAGTGGACAGGGAATGGGCAATCAGCCCCAGCATTTT. Its protein is CASSGQGMGNQPQHF.

The chain combines TRBV27 with TRBJ1-1; a possible D gene is TRBD1 (6 bases). This CDR3 comprises 13 residues. Germline V gene data show CDR1 as MNHEY and CDR2 as SMNVEV (reference sequence). Trimming took off 6 bases at V and 5 bases at J, with 13 bases between the two ends. Here the CDR3 reads CASRDRSRTEAFF. The DNA of the CDR3 is TGTGCCAGCAGGGACAGAAGTCGGACTGAAGCTTTCTTT.

The chain employs TRBV28 and TRBJ1-2; a weak D match, TRBD1 (5 bases). Germline CDR1 is MDHEN and CDR2 is SYDVKM. The CDR3 extends over 14 amino acids. V lost 4 bases and J 8 bases, leaving 17 bases between the germline ends. The DNA for the CDR3 is TGTGCCAGCAGTTATGACGGGGGGGAGCGGGGCTACACCTTC. Protein product: CASSYDGGERGYTF.

The V gene is TRBV19, the J gene TRBJ1-2; D gene ambiguous. Per the germline V gene, CDR1 is LNHDA and CDR2 is SQIVND (reference sequence). The CDR3 spans 13 residues. Trimming pared 3 bases from V and 4 bases from J, leaving 9 bases between. The CDR3 loop is CASSMRPAYGYTF. The CDR3 DNA is TGTGCCAGTAGTATGAGGCCCGCCTATGGCTACACCTTC. Complete variable domain (other parts from reference TRBV19 and TRBJ1-2): DGGITQSPKYLFRKEGQNVTLSCEQNLNHDAMYWYRQDPGQGLRLIYYSQIVNDFQKGDIAEGYSVSREKKESFPLTVTSAQKNPTAFYLCASSMRPAYGYTFGSGTRLTVV.

This rearrangement joins TRBV19 to TRBJ2-7; tentative D call: TRBD2 (6 bases). The germline CDR1 and CDR2 sequences are LNHDA and SQIVND (reference sequence). The CDR3 length is 13 residues. The V end was cut by 6 bases, the J end by 9 bases, with 18 bases between. Here the CDR3 reads CASSVDAGIGQYF. The CDR3 bases are TGTGCCAGTAGCGTAGATGCGGGGATTGGGCAGTACTTC.

The chain employs TRBV28 and TRBJ1-5; 7 nucleotides align to TRBD1. Germline loops: CDR1 MDHEN, CDR2 SYDVKM. This CDR3 has 17 amino acids. V dropped 1 base and J dropped 1; count of bases not matched to a gene: 7. The chain's CDR3 is CASSLLTGTVSNQPQHF. In DNA, the CDR3 is TGTGCCAGCAGTTTATTGACCGGGACAGTAAGCAATCAGCCCCAGCATTTT. The full variable domain, with the rest looked up from reference TRBV28 and TRBJ1-5, is DVKVTQSSRYLVKRTGEKVFLECVQDMDHENMFWYRQDPGLGLRLIYFSYDVKMKEKGDIPEGYSVSREKKERFSLILESASTNQTSMYLCASSLLTGTVSNQPQHFGDGTRLSIL.

The chain recombines TRBV10-3 with TRBJ1-4, with a possible D match to TRBD1 (5 bases). The CDR3 is 14 residues long. V was shortened by 10 bases and J by 7 bases, with 19 bases between the two germline ends. Germline V gene sequence: CDR1 ENHRY, CDR2 SYGVKD. For the CDR3, the DNA is TGTGCCACCCAAGATCGGGGGGAATCTGAAAAACTGTTTTTT. Translation gives CATQDRGESEKLFF.

The V call is TRBV15, the J call TRBJ1-5, with D unresolved. The CDR3 totals 13 residues. V was pared by 4 bases and J by 5 bases, with 9 bases between. Germline CDR1 LNHNV, CDR2 YYDKDF (reference sequence). CDR3 coding DNA: TGTGCCACCAGCACCTACCCTCATCAGCCCCAGCATTTT. It codes for CATSTYPHQPQHF.

V gene TRBV19 combines with J gene TRBJ2-2; 7 bases fit TRBD2. Germline assignment: CDR1 LNHDA and CDR2 SQIVND (reference sequence). V lost 5 bases to trimming and J lost 5 bases; unmatched junction nucleotides: 5. The CDR3 is made up of 14 amino acids. The CDR3: CASSPGLVTGELFF. Written as DNA, the CDR3 is TGTGCCAGTAGTCCAGGACTAGTTACCGGGGAGCTGTTTTTT.

This clone has only one observation. The V and J genes are TRBV5-1 and TRBJ2-5; TRBD2 aligns across 8 bases. The CDR3 has 14 amino acids. Trimming took 7 bases from V and 5 from J; bases not matched to a gene: 10. Germline lookup yields CDR1 SGHRS and CDR2 YFSETQ. The CDR3 region has the DNA TGCGCCAGCCAGAGAAGCGGGAGTGACGAGACCCAGTACTTC. Translation: CASQRSGSDETQYF.

Points on this clone: The junction departs from the called germline gene at one end, perhaps through a read error. The chain links TRBV7-7 to TRBJ2-7, with 7 bases that match TRBD2. The CDR3 is made up of 15 amino acids. CDR1 is SSHAT and CDR2 is FNYEAQ in the germline V gene (reference sequence). The DNA for the CDR3 is TGTGCTAGCAGCTTAGCGCGGGAGAATCGTTACGAGCAGTACTTC. Amino acids: CASSLARENRYEQYF. Based on the CDR3 plus reference TRBV7-7 and TRBJ2-7, the full variable domain is GAGVSQSPRYKVTKRGQDVTLRCDPISSHATLYWYQQALGQGPEFLTYFNYEAQPDKSGLPSDRFSAERPEGSISTLTIQRTEQRDSAMYRCASSLARENRYEQYFGPGTRLTVT.

This chain joins TRBV19 and TRBJ1-5, with 8 bases lining up with TRBD1. Germline CDR1 and CDR2: LNHDA and SQIVND (reference sequence). The V segment lost 6 bases and the J segment 10 bases; nucleotides outside the gene matches: 8. The CDR3 sequence is 13 residues long. The CDR3 nucleotides are TGTGCCAGTAGGACTGACAGGGGCGAACCCCAGCATTTT. Translated: CASRTDRGEPQHF.

J is TRBJ2-7 and V is TRBV5-6; TRBD2 matches at 8 bases. The V gene's germline CDR1 is SGHDT and CDR2 YYEEEE. V trimming: 1 base; J trimming: 0 bases; junction bases outside the gene matches: 6. This CDR3 spans 16 amino acids. The CDR3 loop is CASSLNSGALSYEQYF. In nucleotides, the CDR3 is TGTGCCAGCAGCTTGAATAGCGGGGCCCTCTCCTACGAGCAGTACTTC. Combining the CDR3 with reference TRBV5-6 and TRBJ2-7 gives the whole variable domain DAGVTQSPTHLIKTRGQQVTLRCSPKSGHDTVSWYQQALGQGPQFIFQYYEEEERQRGNFPDRFSGHQFPNYSSELNVNALLLGDSALYLCASSLNSGALSYEQYFGPGTRLTVT.

This clone was found a few times. This rearrangement joins TRBV19 to TRBJ2-3; possibly TRBD2 for D (5 bases). Between the trimmed V and J ends, which lost 5 bases and 2 bases, there was a span of 14 bases. CDR1 is LNHDA and CDR2 is SQIVND in the germline V gene (reference sequence). This CDR3 region has 15 residues. This chain's CDR3 is CASSPLGRYTDTQYF. The CDR3 DNA reads as TGTGCCAGTAGTCCCCTAGGGAGATACACAGATACGCAGTATTTT.

The V gene is TRBV7-7, the J gene TRBJ2-5; 12 bases are shared with TRBD2. The CDR3 is 15 residues long. Per germline, CDR1 SSHAT and CDR2 FNYEAQ (reference sequence). The junction had 7 bases not matched to a gene; V was cut back by 7 bases and J by 4 bases. The CDR3 loop is CASTTGLAGLETQYF. In nucleotides, the CDR3 is TGTGCCAGCACTACAGGACTAGCGGGGTTAGAGACCCAGTACTTC. The whole variable domain, remainder taken from reference TRBV7-7 and TRBJ2-5, is GAGVSQSPRYKVTKRGQDVTLRCDPISSHATLYWYQQALGQGPEFLTYFNYEAQPDKSGLPSDRFSAERPEGSISTLTIQRTEQRDSAMYRCASTTGLAGLETQYFGPGTRLLVL.

V is TRBV18 and J is TRBJ2-7; 11 bases match TRBD2. Germline CDR1 is KGHSH and CDR2 is LQKENI. The CDR3 is 15 residues long. The ends lost 6 bases at V and 2 bases at J; junction bases unmatched: 6. The CDR3 here is CASSQGTSGTYEQYF. The CDR3 nucleotides read TGTGCCAGCTCCCAGGGGACTAGCGGAACCTACGAGCAGTACTTC.

This chain joins TRBV5-6 and TRBJ1-4; a possible D gene is TRBD1 (6 bases). CDR3 size: 15 residues. V was cut by 5 bases and J by 4 bases, with 15 bases left in between. Per the germline V gene, CDR1 is SGHDT and CDR2 is YYEEEE. In DNA, the CDR3 is TGTGCCAGCAGGTTCTGGGGGCAGGGTAATGAAAAACTGTTTTTT. It translates to CASRFWGQGNEKLFF.

The genes are TRBV14 and TRBJ1-6; no clear D. This CDR3 is built from 13 residues. Germline CDR1 is SGHDN and CDR2 is FVKESK. Trimming cost V 2 bases and J 10 bases, with 9 bases left between them. The chain's CDR3 is CASSQWAGSPLHF. In nucleotides, the CDR3 is TGTGCCAGCAGCCAATGGGCAGGCTCACCCCTCCACTTT.